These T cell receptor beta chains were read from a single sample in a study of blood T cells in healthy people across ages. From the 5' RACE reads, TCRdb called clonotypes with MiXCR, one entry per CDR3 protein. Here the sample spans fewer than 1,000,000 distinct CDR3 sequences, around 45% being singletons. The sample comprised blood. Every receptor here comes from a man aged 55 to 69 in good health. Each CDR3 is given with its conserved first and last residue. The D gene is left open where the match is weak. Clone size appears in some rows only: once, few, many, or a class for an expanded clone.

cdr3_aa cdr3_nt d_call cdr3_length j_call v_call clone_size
CASSDSYEQYF TGCGCCAGCAGCGACTCCTACGAGCAGTACTTC - 11 TRBJ2-7 TRBV5-1 medium-sized
CASSPARGARGHEQFF TGTGCCAGCAGCCCGGCTCGGGGCGCACGGGGTCATGAGCAGTTCTTC - 16 TRBJ2-1 TRBV7-2 -
CASSESLREGAQYF TGTGCCAGCAGTGAGAGCTTGAGAGAGGGCGCACAGTACTTC - 14 TRBJ2-7 TRBV6-5 many
CASSSDPGQGNEKLFF TGCGCCAGCAGCTCAGACCCGGGACAGGGGAATGAAAAACTGTTTTTT TRBD1 16 TRBJ1-4 TRBV5-1 -
CASIAGGKDQPQHF TGTGCCAGTATAGCAGGGGGCAAAGATCAGCCCCAGCATTTT TRBD1 14 TRBJ1-5 TRBV19 -
CSARSRSGGHYNEQFF TGCAGTGCTAGATCCCGTAGCGGGGGGCACTACAATGAGCAGTTCTTC TRBD2 16 TRBJ2-1 TRBV20-1 many
CASGLQGTDTQYF TGTGCTAGTGGTTTACAGGGCACAGATACGCAGTATTTT - 13 TRBJ2-3 TRBV12-5 -
CASSVSAGRNGYTF TGTGCCAGCAGTGTCTCCGCGGGACGGAATGGCTACACCTTT - 14 TRBJ1-2 TRBV28 -
CASSDGGLYYEQYF TGTGCCAGCAGTGACGGCGGCCTATACTACGAGCAGTACTTC - 14 TRBJ2-7 TRBV2 -
CASSQEGSRNEQYF TGTGCCAGCAGCCAGGAGGGCAGTCGCAATGAGCAGTACTTC - 14 TRBJ2-5 TRBV7-7 -
CSARLHDNNYGYTF TGCAGTGCTAGACTTCACGACAACAACTATGGCTACACCTTC - 14 TRBJ1-2 TRBV20-1 few
CASRSDREVNGQPQHF TGTGCCAGCAGGTCCGACAGGGAAGTTAACGGTCAGCCCCAGCATTTT TRBD1 16 TRBJ1-5 TRBV6-2/TRBV6-3 -
CAISDKGGATNEKLFF TGTGCCATCAGTGATAAAGGGGGAGCAACTAATGAAAAACTGTTTTTT - 16 TRBJ1-4 TRBV10-3 few
CASNLGGEWNSPLHF TGTGCCAGCAACCTGGGAGGGGAATGGAATTCACCCCTCCACTTT - 15 TRBJ1-6 TRBV5-6 -
CASNGQGRAYEQYF TGCGCCAGCAACGGACAGGGCCGAGCCTACGAGCAGTACTTC TRBD1 14 TRBJ2-7 TRBV10-2 few